This T cell receptor beta chain was found in a study of OX40 agonist ivuxolimab in advanced cancers. Study-level information: Patients received ivuxolimab, an intravenous treatment, every 2 weeks at 0.01 to 10 mg/kg. Aged roughly 23 to 90 with a mean of about 60 years, they were 82.7% male.

Remarks on this clone: Its antigen is as yet unknown.

Measured with immunoSEQ multiplex PCR; TCRdb has only the in-frame clones, and not every one. Seen here are tens of thousands of clones, about 93% observed once, and the top ten hold 25%. General study results and limits: It was also the case that some nonresponders had low normalized T-cell clonal expansion. Patients who responded partially at 0.1-3.0 mg/kg showed clonal expansion ranking among the lowest.

The source was CD4+ or CD8+ T cells sorted from blood, collected in a trial of the OX40 agonist ivuxolimab. This receptor was taken from an adult with an advanced solid tumor such as melanoma, head and neck, liver or kidney cancer.

The CDR3 spells CASSWTSESYEQYF. CDR3 nucleotide sequence: TGTGCCAGCAGTTGGACTAGCGAGTCCTACGAGCAGTACTTC. This chain uses TRBV27 with TRBJ2-7, with TRBD2 matching 9 bases. The CDR3 length is 14 residues. V lost 4 bases, J lost 1 base, and 2 bases stayed unmatched. Germline V gene lookup returns CDR1 MNHEY and CDR2 SMNVEV (reference sequence).